The T cell receptor (beta chain) under discussion was sequenced for a study of T cell changes during pregnancy in multiple sclerosis. Germline CDR1 reads ENHRY; CDR2 reads SYGVKD. The CDR3 totals 19 residues. The ends lost 2 bases at V and 2 bases at J; junction bases unmatched: 14. Only in-frame clones appear in the TCRdb table, and some are missing; sequencing was by immunoSEQ multiplex PCR. The sample has about 60,000 clones; roughly 90% are singletons. The input for sequencing was peripheral blood, taken in the first trimester of pregnancy. This TCR was sampled from a female donor with multiple sclerosis, enrolled in a pregnancy study. This chain links TRBV10-3 with TRBJ2-7; 11 positions match TRBD2. CDR3 sequence: CAISEPTILLAGDPYEQYF. The CDR3 bases are TGTGCCATCAGTGAGCCTACGATTCTACTAGCGGGAGACCCCTACGAGCAGTACTTC.